Listed below are T cell receptor beta chains from one sample, sequenced in a study of blood T cell repertoires in COVID-19. TCRdb's table, derived via immunoSEQ multiplex PCR, lists solely in-frame clones and lacks some. Here the sample spans over 120,000 clones, around 78% being singletons. Specimen: peripheral blood. The receptors originated from a woman aged 80 or over with active or convalescent COVID-19. CDR3s include the opening cysteine and the closing phenylalanine or tryptophan. A D gene is named only where the DNA matches it firmly. Size is stated for part of the rows, as once, few or many counts, or as a class when the clone is expanded.

d_call j_call clone_size v_call cdr3_nt cdr3_aa
TRBD1 TRBJ2-5 NA TRBV7-9 TGTGCCAGCAGCACCTGGGACAGGGTATATGAGACCCAGTACTTC CASSTWDRVYETQYF
TRBD1 TRBJ1-2 NA TRBV15 TGTGCCACCAGCAGGAGGACAGGGCAAGGCTACACCTTC CATSRRTGQGYTF
NA TRBJ2-3 once TRBV19 TGTGCCAGTAGTATGCAGGGGAGCACAGATACGCAGTATTTT CASSMQGSTDTQYF
TRBD2 TRBJ2-3 NA TRBV5-1 TGCGCCAGCAGTATCGGACTAGCGGGGGGATACGATACGCAGTATTTT CASSIGLAGGYDTQYF
TRBD2 TRBJ2-7 NA TRBV12-3/TRBV12-4 TGTGCCAGCAGACCAGCGGGGGGGCACGAGCAGTACTTC CASRPAGGHEQYF
NA TRBJ2-2 NA TRBV9 TGTGCCAGCAGCGGAGGGGGTTTTTCGACCGGGGAGCTGTTTTTT CASSGGGFSTGELFF
TRBD2 TRBJ2-1 NA TRBV2 TGTGCCAGCAGGACCGGGGGGGTCTACAATGAGCAGTTCTTC CASRTGGVYNEQFF
TRBD1 TRBJ1-6 NA TRBV18 TGTGCCAGCTCACCGACAGGGGAGAGATCACCCCTCCACTTT CASSPTGERSPLHF
NA TRBJ2-5 NA TRBV6-5 TGTGCCAGCAGTACCCACTTCCGGACCCAGTACTTC CASSTHFRTQYF
TRBD1 TRBJ1-1 NA TRBV5-1 TGCGCCAGCAGCTCTTGGGGACAGGGGTCGAGTACTGAAGCTTTCTTT CASSSWGQGSSTEAFF
NA TRBJ1-5 few TRBV28 TGTGCCAGCAGTTTAGGGCAGAATAATCAGCCCCAGCATTTT CASSLGQNNQPQHF
TRBD1 TRBJ2-7 NA TRBV27 TGTGCCAGCAGAGGTAGGGGGCGAGGAATCTCCTACGAGCAGTACTTC CASRGRGRGISYEQYF
TRBD2 TRBJ2-3 NA TRBV4-3 TGCGCCAGCAGCCAAGATTCTAGCGGGGGGGCCTCAGATACGCAGTATTTT CASSQDSSGGASDTQYF
TRBD1 TRBJ2-7 medium-sized TRBV30 TGTGCCTGCCGGACCCGGGACAGGGTCATCTACGAGCAGTACTTC CACRTRDRVIYEQYF
NA TRBJ2-7 few TRBV6-6 TGTGCCAGCAGTTACGCTCAGTACGAGCAGTACTTC CASSYAQYEQYF
NA TRBJ2-2 NA TRBV6-4 TGTGCCAGCAGTGACCCGGTTGCGGTCGCGAACACCGGGGAGCTGTTTTTT CASSDPVAVANTGELFF
NA TRBJ1-3 NA TRBV3-1/TRBV3-2 TGTGCCAGCAGCCCGGGACACGGAAACACCATATATTTT CASSPGHGNTIYF
TRBD2 TRBJ2-1 NA TRBV13 TGTGCCAGCAGCCTGGCCCCCGTACTAGCGGGGGGACATGAGCAGTTCTTC CASSLAPVLAGGHEQFF
NA TRBJ2-6 NA TRBV30 TGTGCCTGGAGTGTTGGGGCCTCTGGGGCCAACGTCCTGACTTTC CAWSVGASGANVLTF
NA TRBJ2-7 NA TRBV4-1 TGCGCCAGCAGCCAAGGCGTAACAGGATACTACTACGAGCAGTACTTC CASSQGVTGYYYEQYF